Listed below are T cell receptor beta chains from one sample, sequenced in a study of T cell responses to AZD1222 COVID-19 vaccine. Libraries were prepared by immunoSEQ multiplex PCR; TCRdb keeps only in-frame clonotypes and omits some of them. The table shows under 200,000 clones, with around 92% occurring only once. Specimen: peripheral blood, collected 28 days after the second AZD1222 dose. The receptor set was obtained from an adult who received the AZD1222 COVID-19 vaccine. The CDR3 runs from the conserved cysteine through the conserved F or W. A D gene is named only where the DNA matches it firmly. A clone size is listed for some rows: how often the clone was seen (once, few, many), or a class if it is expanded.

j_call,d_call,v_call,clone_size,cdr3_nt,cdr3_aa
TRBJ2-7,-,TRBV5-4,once,TGTGCCAGCAGCATCCGGACGGCCAGAGGCGAGCAGTACTTC,CASSIRTARGEQYF
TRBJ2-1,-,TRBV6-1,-,TGTGCCAGCAATGAATACAGGGAGACAAATGAGCAGTTCTTC,CASNEYRETNEQFF
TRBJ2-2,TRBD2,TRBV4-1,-,TGCGCCAGCAGCCCAGGGAAAGTAGGGATACTAGCGGGGGGGAGCACCGGGGAGCTGTTTTTT,CASSPGKVGILAGGSTGELFF
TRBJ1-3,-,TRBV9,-,TGTGCCAGCAGCGCGGACGGACACTCTGGAAACACCATATATTTT,CASSADGHSGNTIYF
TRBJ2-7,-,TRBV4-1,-,TGCGCCAGCAGCCAAGGTTACTCCTACGAGCAGTACTTC,CASSQGYSYEQYF
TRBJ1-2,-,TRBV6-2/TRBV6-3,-,TGTGCCAGCAGTTACTCCGGGGCTGGTGGCTACACCTTC,CASSYSGAGGYTF
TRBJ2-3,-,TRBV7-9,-,TGTGCCAGCAGCTTAGCCGGATACGATACGCAGTATTTT,CASSLAGYDTQYF
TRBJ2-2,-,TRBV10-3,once,TGTGCCATCAGTGAAAGATACACCGGGGAGCTGTTTTTT,CAISERYTGELFF
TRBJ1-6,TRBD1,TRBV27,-,TGTGCCAGCAGCGACAGGGAGTCCAATAATTCACCCCTCCACTTT,CASSDRESNNSPLHF
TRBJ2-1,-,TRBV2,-,TGTGCCAGCAGCCCCAGGGGTGGGGGTGAGCAGTTCTTC,CASSPRGGGEQFF
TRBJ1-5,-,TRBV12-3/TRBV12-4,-,TGTGCCAGCAGCGACCCCGGGCAGCCCCAGCATTTT,CASSDPGQPQHF
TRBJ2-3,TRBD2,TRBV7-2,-,TGTGCCAGCAGCCGGCCAAGCGGGAGCCCAGATACGCAGTATTTT,CASSRPSGSPDTQYF
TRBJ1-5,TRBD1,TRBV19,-,TGTGCCAGTAGTATAGATTGGGGGGACAGGGCCAATCAGCCCCAGCATTTT,CASSIDWGDRANQPQHF
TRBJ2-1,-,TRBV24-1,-,TGTGCCACCAGTGACCGCAGGGGCAATGAGCAGTTCTTC,CATSDRRGNEQFF